These 7 T cell receptor beta chains were sequenced from one sample in a study of cytomegalovirus exposure and HLA in healthy donors. PCR was performed using 60 Vbeta and 13 Jbeta primers. Some clones are missing from TCRdb's copy, which holds only in-frame ones; the method was immunoSEQ multiplex PCR. The data contain 150,000 to 200,000 clones, 82% of them seen just once; the ten biggest clones take up around 1.5%. The source material was PBMCs. All receptors come from a male donor in good health and CMV-seronegative.

The CDR3 region is CASSPQGKGSTDTQYF. CDR3 DNA sequence: TGTGCCAGCTCACCACAGGGGAAGGGCAGCACAGATACGCAGTATTTT. The J gene is TRBJ2-3, the V gene TRBV18; TRBD1 might be the D (5 bases). This CDR3 comprises 16 residues. The germline CDR1 and CDR2 sequences are KGHSH and LQKENI. V lost 1 base and J 0 bases, leaving 11 bases between the germline ends.

A note on this clone: The germline gene is not matched at one end of the junction; a read error may be the cause. The chain joins TRBV7-9 to TRBJ2-3; tentatively, D is TRBD2 (6 bases). Per germline, CDR1 SEHNR and CDR2 FQNEAQ (reference sequence). CDR3 length: 16 amino acids. The CDR3 loop is CSSSSLEGRVTDTQYF. The CDR3 nucleotides are TGTTCCAGCAGCTCCCTGGAGGGAAGGGTCACAGATACGCAGTATTTT.

The V and J genes are TRBV7-3 and TRBJ2-5; 13 bases line up with TRBD2. The CDR3 consists of 15 residues. Germline-derived CDR1 and CDR2 are SGHTA and FQGTGA. V was clipped by 4 bases and J by 2 bases; unmatched bases: 1. CDR3 region: CASSSTSGGQETQYF. The CDR3 nucleotides are TGTGCCAGCAGCTCGACTAGCGGGGGGCAAGAGACCCAGTACTTC.

The chain joins TRBV5-8 to TRBJ1-2; D gene unclear. CDR1 SGHTS and CDR2 YDEGEE come from the germline V gene. V was cut by 5 bases and J by 6 bases, with 23 bases left in between. The CDR3 contains 16 residues. DNA of the CDR3: TGTGCCAGCAGGTTTTTAACGCTACGGGTCCCTCATGGCTACACCTTC. Translating it yields CASRFLTLRVPHGYTF.

Here the CDR3 reads CASALAVSYEQYF. The CDR3 bases are TGTGCCAGCGCCCTAGCGGTCTCCTACGAGCAGTACTTC. The genes are TRBV6-1 and TRBJ2-7, with 7 bases fitting TRBD2. This CDR3 region has 13 residues. The J segment lost 0 bases and the V segment lost 8 bases, leaving 4 bases of the junction unmatched. Germline V lookup: CDR1 MNHNS, CDR2 SASEGT.

The chain links TRBV29-1 to TRBJ2-5; 8 bases match TRBD1. Germline V CDR1 and CDR2: SQVTM, ANQGSEA. This CDR3 has 12 residues. Trimming cost V 5 bases and J 5 bases; bases outside gene matches: 4. The CDR3 region is CSVQGASETQYF. CDR3 coding DNA: TGCAGCGTTCAGGGGGCGAGCGAGACCCAGTACTTC.

This clone was detected a few times. The V call is TRBV13, the J call TRBJ1-3, with D uncertain. Trimming removed 5 bases at V and 0 bases at J, with 11 bases between. This CDR3 spans 15 amino acids. Germline V gives CDR1 PRHDT, CDR2 FYEKMQ (reference sequence). The CDR3 coding sequence is TGTGCCAGCAGCCCGGACTGGGACTCTGGAAACACCATATATTTT. Amino acids: CASSPDWDSGNTIYF.